This TCR beta chain was observed in a study of blood T cell repertoires in COVID-19. Study at large: Collection of acute and convalescent COVID-19 samples took place in the United States, Italy and Spain. PBMCs, B-cell-depleted T cells, or T cells provided the cDNA or gDNA that made up the material.

Methods used by the authors: Scientists estimated how many nucleated cells there were by amplifying reference gene primers. The method was immunoSEQ multiplex PCR; TCRdb's version includes in-frame clones alone and lacks a portion of them. The V and J calls and the clone size are those of that table, but D and trimming were determined from the DNA. Seen here are 100,000 to 120,000 clones, 65% to 90% observed once, and the top ten hold roughly 4.2%. This CDR3 is built from 13 residues. Germline-derived CDR1 and CDR2 are SGHRS and YFSETQ. The V end lost 3 bases, the J end lost 10 bases, and 14 bases lay between the germline ends.

The TCR was taken from a man aged 45-65 years with acute or convalescent COVID-19. This chain joins TRBV5-1 and TRBJ2-1; the D gene is possibly TRBD1 (5 bases). The sequenced sample consisted of peripheral blood. CDR3 bases: TGCGCCAGCAGCTCGGATGGGGCCGGCGAGCAGTTCTTC. Its protein product is CASSSDGAGEQFF. Complete variable domain (other parts from reference TRBV5-1 and TRBJ2-1): KAGVTQTPRYLIKTRGQQVTLSCSPISGHRSVSWYQQTPGQGLQFLFEYFSETQRNKGNFPGRFSGRQFSNSRSEMNVSTLELGDSALYLCASSSDGAGEQFFGPGTRLTVL.